The rows below give T cell receptor beta chains drawn from one sample of a study of cytomegalovirus exposure and HLA in healthy donors. The repertoire was sequenced with immunoSEQ multiplex PCR; TCRdb's copy has only in-frame clones and lacks some. Among more than 140,000 clones listed, about three fifths were seen once. Sequencing input: PBMCs. The receptors here all came from a young woman in good health and CMV-seropositive. The CDR3 runs from the conserved cysteine through the conserved F or W. Fields, in order: J gene, clone size, V gene, D gene, CDR3 DNA, CDR3 protein. A D gene is named only where the DNA matches it firmly. Rows give clone size only sometimes, using once, few, many, or a class for an expanded clone.

J: TRBJ2-6; size: .; V: TRBV28; D: .; DNA: TGTGCCAGCAGTTCGAGTAGCTCTGGGGCCAACGTCCTGACTTTC; CDR3: CASSSSSSGANVLTF
J: TRBJ1-3; size: .; V: TRBV27; D: TRBD1; DNA: TGTGCCAGCAGTTCCACCGGGACAGGGGGTTTATTCTCTGGAAACACCATATATTTT; CDR3: CASSSTGTGGLFSGNTIYF
J: TRBJ1-1; size: .; V: TRBV27; D: .; DNA: TGTGCCAGCAGTTTATCCTTACCCCGGGTGCCAACTTTCTTT; CDR3: CASSLSLPRVPTFF
J: TRBJ1-3; size: .; V: TRBV5-1; D: .; DNA: TGCGCCAGCAGCTTGGGGGCCAACTCTGGAAACACCATATATTTT; CDR3: CASSLGANSGNTIYF
J: TRBJ2-1; size: .; V: TRBV6-4; D: TRBD2; DNA: TGTGCCACCTCCCCCGGGACTAGCGGTCCCAATGAGCAGTTCTTC; CDR3: CATSPGTSGPNEQFF
J: TRBJ2-5; size: few; V: TRBV21-1; D: .; DNA: TGTGCCAGCAGCAAAGATGCGGGGGGGGAGACCCAGTACTTC; CDR3: CASSKDAGGETQYF
J: TRBJ1-4; size: few; V: TRBV28; D: .; DNA: TGTGCCAGCAGTCCCGCCGGTGGAGGACGGGAAAAACTGTTTTTT; CDR3: CASSPAGGGREKLFF
J: TRBJ1-1; size: .; V: TRBV2; D: TRBD1; DNA: TGTGCCACCCCTCAGGGCCCAGGGGGTACTGAAGCTTTCTTT; CDR3: CATPQGPGGTEAFF
J: TRBJ2-7; size: .; V: TRBV6-6; D: .; DNA: TGTGCCAGCAGTTACCAGGGTCCCTACGAGCAGTACTTC; CDR3: CASSYQGPYEQYF
J: TRBJ1-1; size: few; V: TRBV20-1; D: .; DNA: TGCAGTGCTAGTATTCGCACTGAAGCTTTCTTT; CDR3: CSASIRTEAFF
J: TRBJ1-1; size: many; V: TRBV29-1; D: TRBD1; DNA: TGCAGCGGGACAGGGGGCTGGGGCATGAACACTGAAGCTTTCTTT; CDR3: CSGTGGWGMNTEAFF
J: TRBJ2-3; size: once; V: TRBV7-2; D: .; DNA: TGTGCCAGCAGCCCCGGAGGGGGCACAGATACGCAGTATTTT; CDR3: CASSPGGGTDTQYF
J: TRBJ2-5; size: .; V: TRBV2; D: .; DNA: TGTGCCAGCAGTCCCCTACTGGAGGACGGGGAGACCCAGTACTTC; CDR3: CASSPLLEDGETQYF
J: TRBJ2-7; size: .; V: TRBV4-1; D: TRBD2; DNA: TGCGCCAGCAGCCGGCTGGGACTAGCGGTAGACGAGCAGTACTTC; CDR3: CASSRLGLAVDEQYF
J: TRBJ1-5; size: few; V: TRBV6-1; D: .; DNA: TGTGCCAGCAGTACAGGGTCCTCGGGAGGACAGCCCCAGCATTTT; CDR3: CASSTGSSGGQPQHF
J: TRBJ1-1; size: .; V: TRBV2; D: .; DNA: TGTGCCAGCAGGCCGACTCTGAACACTGAAGCTTTCTTT; CDR3: CASRPTLNTEAFF
J: TRBJ1-2; size: few; V: TRBV4-2; D: TRBD1; DNA: TGTGCCAGCAGCCAAGATACAGGGGGCAATGGCTACACCTTC; CDR3: CASSQDTGGNGYTF
J: TRBJ2-7; size: once; V: TRBV2; D: .; DNA: TGTGCCAGCAGTGAAATTCTCTACGAGCAGTACTTC; CDR3: CASSEILYEQYF
J: TRBJ1-3; size: .; V: TRBV10-3; D: .; DNA: TGTGCCATCAGTTTTAGATCTGGTCGGGGAAACACCATATATTTT; CDR3: CAISFRSGRGNTIYF
J: TRBJ2-2; size: .; V: TRBV4-1; D: .; DNA: TGCGCCAGCAGCCAAGCCCCCCGGGGAGGTACCGGGGAGCTGTTTTTT; CDR3: CASSQAPRGGTGELFF
J: TRBJ2-7; size: .; V: TRBV2; D: TRBD1; DNA: TGTGCCAGCATTAGGACAGGGAGTAGTTACGAGCAGTACTTC; CDR3: CASIRTGSSYEQYF
J: TRBJ2-1; size: .; V: TRBV5-1; D: TRBD2; DNA: TGCGCCAGCAGCTTGGTGCGGGAGGGAAACAATGAGCAGTTCTTC; CDR3: CASSLVREGNNEQFF
J: TRBJ2-4; size: once; V: TRBV5-4; D: .; DNA: TGTGCCAGCAGCGAACAGGGTCGGGTAGCCAAAAACATTCAGTACTTC; CDR3: CASSEQGRVAKNIQYF
J: TRBJ2-3; size: .; V: TRBV27; D: TRBD2; DNA: TGTGCCAGCAGTCTAGGACTAGCGGGGGTAGATACGCAGTATTTT; CDR3: CASSLGLAGVDTQYF
J: TRBJ2-3; size: .; V: TRBV19; D: .; DNA: TGTGCCAGTAGTCGCTCCAGGGGGGCAGATACGCAGTATTTT; CDR3: CASSRSRGADTQYF
J: TRBJ2-5; size: few; V: TRBV10-3; D: .; DNA: TGTGCCATCAGTGGCGTACGAGAGACCCAGTACTTC; CDR3: CAISGVRETQYF
J: TRBJ2-7; size: few; V: TRBV5-6; D: .; DNA: TGTGCCAGCAGCTCCTACTACGAGCAGTACTTC; CDR3: CASSSYYEQYF
J: TRBJ1-6; size: once; V: TRBV7-6; D: TRBD1; DNA: TGTGCCAGCAGCTCCCGGGACAGGGGTCGGTCACCCCTCCACTTT; CDR3: CASSSRDRGRSPLHF
J: TRBJ2-7; size: .; V: TRBV19; D: TRBD2; DNA: TGTGCCAGTAGTGTCGGGACTAGCGGGAGCAACGAGCAGTACTTC; CDR3: CASSVGTSGSNEQYF
J: TRBJ1-1; size: once; V: TRBV27; D: .; DNA: TGTGCCAGCACTCGCGGGAGATGGCCCGGGGCTTTCTTT; CDR3: CASTRGRWPGAFF